A selection of T cell receptor beta chains follows, all from one sample in a study of shared clonotypes between healthy human individuals. Generated by immunoSEQ multiplex PCR, the TCRdb table keeps only in-frame clones and is missing some. Seen here are approximately 2.5 million clones, roughly 92% observed once, and the top ten hold about 0.13%. What was sequenced was naive CD4+ T cells sorted from blood. The receptor set was obtained from a man younger than 35 in good health. CDR3s include the opening cysteine and the closing phenylalanine or tryptophan. A D gene is named only where the DNA matches it firmly. The size of a clone is reported for some rows only, either as once, few or many, or as a class for expanded clones.

TRBJ1-6	TRBD1	TRBV10-3	-	TGTGCCATCGGGCAGGGGGCAGGTAATTCACCCCTCCACTTT	CAIGQGAGNSPLHF
TRBJ2-7	TRBD1	TRBV7-2	once	TGTGCCAGCAGCTTGGCGGGACAGGCTACCTACGAGCAGTACTTC	CASSLAGQATYEQYF
TRBJ2-7	TRBD1	TRBV6-1	-	TGTGCCACTTCCAGGGACAGATCCTACGAGCAGTACTTC	CATSRDRSYEQYF
TRBJ1-2	-	TRBV6-5	-	TGTGCCAGCAGTACACGACAGCATACCTATGGCTACACCTTC	CASSTRQHTYGYTF
TRBJ2-3	TRBD1	TRBV9	-	TGTGCCAGCAGCGCAACCGGACAGGGGTTAACAGATACGCAGTATTTT	CASSATGQGLTDTQYF
TRBJ2-2	-	TRBV9	-	TGTGCCAGCAGCGTAGGTCCCAGTTCCACCGGGGAGCTGTTTTTT	CASSVGPSSTGELFF
TRBJ2-7	TRBD2	TRBV27	-	TGTGCCAGCAGCTATCTAGCGGGAGGGCTCGGTGAGCAGTACTTC	CASSYLAGGLGEQYF
TRBJ1-1	-	TRBV19	-	TGTGCCAGTAGTACGCCCTTGGGCCCCACTGAAGCTTTCTTT	CASSTPLGPTEAFF
TRBJ2-7	TRBD2	TRBV10-2	-	TGCGCCAGCAGGGCGATAGCGGGAGAGTACGAGCAGTACTTC	CASRAIAGEYEQYF
TRBJ2-2	-	TRBV6-5	-	TGTGCCAGCAGCCGGCCGGGGTCCGGGGAGCTGTTTTTT	CASSRPGSGELFF
TRBJ2-2	-	TRBV18	once	TGTGCCAGCCACAACCCTAACAGGGCCGGGGAGCTGTTTTTT	CASHNPNRAGELFF
TRBJ2-3	-	TRBV5-1	once	TGCGCCACCTCAGCGGTTAGCACAGATACGCAGTATTTT	CATSAVSTDTQYF
TRBJ1-1	-	TRBV15	-	TGTGCCACCAGCATGGGGAACCAGGTCATGAACACTGAAGCTTTCTTT	CATSMGNQVMNTEAFF
TRBJ1-6	TRBD1	TRBV28	-	TGTGCCAGCAGTTCCACAGGGGCGAGGTCACCCCTCCACTTT	CASSSTGARSPLHF
TRBJ2-2	-	TRBV18	-	TGTGCCAGCTCACGGGAGCAGACGGCCGGGGAGCTGTTTTTT	CASSREQTAGELFF
TRBJ2-7	-	TRBV6-6	once	TGTGCCAGCAGTTGGACAGAAGGCGAGCAGTACTTC	CASSWTEGEQYF
TRBJ2-1	TRBD2	TRBV5-1	-	TGCGCCAGCAGCACTGGACTAGTCCCCTACAATGAGCAGTTCTTC	CASSTGLVPYNEQFF
TRBJ2-7	-	TRBV7-2	-	TGTGCCAGCAGCTCCCTACTCTACGAGCAGTACTTC	CASSSLLYEQYF
TRBJ2-2	TRBD2	TRBV5-1	once	TGCGCCAGCAGCTTAGATTACTTCCGCGGGAGGGGGGAAACCGGGGAGCTGTTTTTT	CASSLDYFRGRGETGELFF
TRBJ2-4	-	TRBV5-1	-	TGCGCCAGCAGCTATGGAGACTCTTCCTCGGCCAAAAACATTCAGTACTTC	CASSYGDSSSAKNIQYF
TRBJ2-3	-	TRBV4-3	-	TGCGCCAGCAGCCAAGTCTACGGATCTAGCACAGATACGCAGTATTTT	CASSQVYGSSTDTQYF
TRBJ2-5	-	TRBV27	-	TGTGCCAGCAAGGGGCACGGGAAAGGGGAGACCCAGTACTTC	CASKGHGKGETQYF